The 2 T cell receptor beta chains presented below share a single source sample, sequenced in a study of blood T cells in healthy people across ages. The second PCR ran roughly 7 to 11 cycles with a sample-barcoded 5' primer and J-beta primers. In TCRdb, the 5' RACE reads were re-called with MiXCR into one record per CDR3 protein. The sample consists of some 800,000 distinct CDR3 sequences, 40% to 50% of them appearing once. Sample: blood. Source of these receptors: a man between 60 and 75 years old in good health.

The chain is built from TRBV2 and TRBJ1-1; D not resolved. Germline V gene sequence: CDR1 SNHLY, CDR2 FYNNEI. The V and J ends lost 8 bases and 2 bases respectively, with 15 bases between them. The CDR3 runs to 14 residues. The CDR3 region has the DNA TGTGCCAGCTCCATGACCCCGTCAAACACTGAAGCTTTCTTT. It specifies CASSMTPSNTEAFF.

The chain's CDR3 is CATSSVLGHYNEQFF. As DNA, the CDR3 is TGTGCCACCAGCAGTGTTTTGGGGCACTACAATGAGCAGTTCTTC. The rearrangement uses TRBV15 and TRBJ2-1; tentatively, D is TRBD1 (5 bases). Germline CDR1 and CDR2: LNHNV and YYDKDF (reference sequence). The CDR3 has 15 amino acids. Trimming stripped 3 bases from V and 3 bases from J, with 12 bases between.